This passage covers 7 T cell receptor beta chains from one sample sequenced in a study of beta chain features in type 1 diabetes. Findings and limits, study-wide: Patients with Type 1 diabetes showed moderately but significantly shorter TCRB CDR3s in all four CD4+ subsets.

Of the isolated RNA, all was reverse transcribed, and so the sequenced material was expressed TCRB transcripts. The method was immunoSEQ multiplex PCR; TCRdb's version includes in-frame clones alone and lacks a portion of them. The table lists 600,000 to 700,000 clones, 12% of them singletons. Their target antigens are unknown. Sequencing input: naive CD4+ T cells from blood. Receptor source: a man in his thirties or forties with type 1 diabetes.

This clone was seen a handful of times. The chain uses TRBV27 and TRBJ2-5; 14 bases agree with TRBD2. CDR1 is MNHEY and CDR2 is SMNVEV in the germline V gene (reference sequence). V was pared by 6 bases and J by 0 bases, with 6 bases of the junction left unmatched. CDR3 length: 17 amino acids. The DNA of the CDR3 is TGTGCCAGCAGAGGACTAGCGGGGGGCCTGTACCAAGAGACCCAGTACTTC. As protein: CASRGLAGGLYQETQYF.

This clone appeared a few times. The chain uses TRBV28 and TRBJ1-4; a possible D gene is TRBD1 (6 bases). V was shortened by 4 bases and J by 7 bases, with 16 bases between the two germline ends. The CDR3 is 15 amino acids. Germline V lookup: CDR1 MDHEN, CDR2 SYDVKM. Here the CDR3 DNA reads TGTGCCAGCAGTTCGGGGAGCGCCAGGGGTGAAAAACTGTTTTTT. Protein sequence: CASSSGSARGEKLFF.

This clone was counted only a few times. This CDR3 reads CAWRGTSGVNEQFF. In DNA form, the CDR3 reads TGTGCCTGGAGGGGGACTAGCGGGGTAAATGAGCAGTTCTTC. This sequence joins TRBV30 and TRBJ2-1; 13 bases fit TRBD2. V lost 3 bases and J lost 7; bases outside the gene matches: 3. The CDR3 sequence is 14 residues long. The germline V gene has CDR1 GTSNPN and CDR2 SVGIG (reference sequence).

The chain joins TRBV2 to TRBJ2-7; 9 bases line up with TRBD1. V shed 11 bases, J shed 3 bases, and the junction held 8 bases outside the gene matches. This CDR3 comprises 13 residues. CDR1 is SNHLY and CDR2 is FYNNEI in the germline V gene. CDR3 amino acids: CAAGDRASYEQYF. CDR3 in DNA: TGTGCCGCAGGGGACAGGGCAAGCTACGAGCAGTACTTC.

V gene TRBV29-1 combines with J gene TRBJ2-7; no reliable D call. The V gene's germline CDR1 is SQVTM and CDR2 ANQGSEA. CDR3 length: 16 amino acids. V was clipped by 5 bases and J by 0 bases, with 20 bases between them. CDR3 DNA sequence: TGCAGCGTTAATCGTTCTGGGCAGGACGGCTCCTACGAGCAGTACTTC. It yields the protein CSVNRSGQDGSYEQYF.

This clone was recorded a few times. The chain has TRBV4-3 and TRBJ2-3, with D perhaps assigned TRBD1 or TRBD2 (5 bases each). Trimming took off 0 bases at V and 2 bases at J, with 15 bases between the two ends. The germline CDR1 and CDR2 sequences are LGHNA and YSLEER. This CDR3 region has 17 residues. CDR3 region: CASSQDPGTAFTDTQYF. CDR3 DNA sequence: TGCGCCAGCAGCCAAGATCCGGGGACCGCTTTCACAGATACGCAGTATTTT.

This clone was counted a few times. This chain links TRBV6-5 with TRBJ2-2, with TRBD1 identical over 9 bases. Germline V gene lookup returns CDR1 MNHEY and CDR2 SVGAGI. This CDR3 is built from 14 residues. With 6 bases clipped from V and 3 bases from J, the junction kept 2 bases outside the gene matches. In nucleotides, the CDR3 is TGTGCCAGCAGCCGGACAGGGGACACCGGGGAGCTGTTTTTT. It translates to CASSRTGDTGELFF.